A selection of T cell receptor beta chains follows, all from one sample in a study of T cell changes during pregnancy in multiple sclerosis. The repertoire was sequenced with immunoSEQ multiplex PCR; TCRdb's copy has only in-frame clones and lacks some. The data hold around 72,000 clones, with just over 90% observed a single time. This specimen was peripheral blood, taken in the second trimester of pregnancy. These receptors all stem from a female donor in good health, enrolled as a control in a pregnancy study. CDR3s include the opening cysteine and the closing phenylalanine or tryptophan. The D gene is left open where the match is weak. The size entry is marked missing in some rows and otherwise reads once, few, many or a size class.

>-|TRBD2|TRBJ2-5|TRBV7-9
CASSPPKGTSGGETQYF
TGTGCCAGCAGCCCACCAAAGGGGACTAGCGGGGGGGAGACCCAGTACTTC
>-|-|TRBJ2-2|TRBV4-3
CASSLVGGGELFF
TGCGCCAGCAGCCTGGTCGGTGGCGGGGAGCTGTTTTTT
>-|-|TRBJ2-5|TRBV7-9
CASSLPGDQETQYF
TGTGCCAGCAGCTTACCGGGAGACCAAGAGACCCAGTACTTC
>-|-|TRBJ1-6|TRBV5-6
CASSLLTSGPRTENSPLHF
TGTGCCAGCAGCTTGCTCACTTCTGGTCCCCGGACAGAAAATTCACCCCTCCACTTT
>-|TRBD2|TRBJ2-3|TRBV5-4
CASSLGGLAVTDTQYF
TGTGCCAGCAGCTTGGGGGGACTAGCGGTCACAGATACGCAGTATTTT
>-|TRBD2|TRBJ2-3|TRBV28
CASRTVSGGYTDTQYF
TGTGCCAGCAGAACGGTTAGCGGGGGTTACACAGATACGCAGTATTTT
>-|-|TRBJ2-3|TRBV10-3
CAISEEGADTQYF
TGTGCCATCAGTGAGGAAGGGGCAGATACGCAGTATTTT
>-|-|TRBJ1-2|TRBV30
CAWSVTGRNGYTF
TGTGCCTGGAGTGTAACGGGGAGGAATGGCTACACCTTC
>once|TRBD1|TRBJ2-2|TRBV5-1
CASSLQGGGTGELFF
TGCGCCAGCAGCTTACAAGGGGGCGGCACCGGGGAGCTGTTTTTT
>few|-|TRBJ1-1|TRBV9
CASSVGTESYEAFF
TGTGCCAGCAGCGTAGGAACGGAGTCATATGAAGCTTTCTTT
>-|-|TRBJ2-6|TRBV12-5
CASGLGQYSGANVLTF
TGTGCTAGTGGTTTGGGACAGTACTCTGGGGCCAACGTCCTGACTTTC
>-|TRBD1|TRBJ2-3|TRBV11-2
CASSFTGGATDTQYF
TGTGCCAGCAGCTTTACAGGGGGCGCGACAGATACGCAGTATTTT
>-|-|TRBJ2-1|TRBV12-5
CASGLSGAQGEQFF
TGTGCTAGTGGTTTGTCAGGGGCGCAGGGTGAGCAGTTCTTC
>-|-|TRBJ1-2|TRBV5-1
CASSLGGNYGYTF
TGCGCCAGCAGCTTGGGCGGCAACTATGGCTACACCTTC
>-|-|TRBJ2-7|TRBV5-1
CASTRGGEQYF
TGCGCCAGCACTAGGGGGGGCGAGCAGTACTTC
>-|TRBD1|TRBJ2-3|TRBV7-9
CASSPRQGQTDTQYF
TGTGCCAGCAGCCCAAGACAGGGCCAAACAGATACGCAGTATTTT
>-|-|TRBJ1-1|TRBV29-1
CSANWGVTEAFF
TGCAGCGCGAACTGGGGGGTCACTGAAGCTTTCTTT
>-|TRBD1|TRBJ2-2|TRBV5-1
CASSFVGTGGFGELFF
TGCGCCAGCAGCTTCGTTGGGACAGGGGGCTTCGGGGAGCTGTTTTTT
>-|TRBD1|TRBJ2-3|TRBV29-1
CSVGGGDRGSPSTDTQYF
TGCAGCGTCGGGGGTGGGGACAGGGGGTCCCCTAGCACAGATACGCAGTATTTT
>-|TRBD1|TRBJ1-2|TRBV4-1
CASSQGTGTYGYTF
TGCGCCAGCAGCCAAGGGACAGGGACCTATGGCTACACCTTC
>few|-|TRBJ1-1|TRBV30
CALQGNTEAFF
TGTGCCTTGCAGGGGAATACTGAAGCTTTCTTT
>-|TRBD2|TRBJ2-7|TRBV4-3
CASSQQSGEAYEQYF
TGCGCCAGCAGCCAACAGAGCGGGGAAGCCTACGAGCAGTACTTC
>-|-|TRBJ2-3|TRBV2
CASSEKGVRDTQYF
TGTGCCAGCAGTGAAAAGGGGGTTAGAGATACGCAGTATTTT
>-|-|TRBJ1-6|TRBV25-1
CASSESRTVNSPLHF
TGTGCCAGCAGTGAATCCAGGACAGTTAATTCACCCCTCCACTTT
>-|TRBD1|TRBJ2-1|TRBV5-6
CASSAGTGTLNEQFF
TGTGCCAGCAGCGCCGGGACAGGGACCCTAAATGAGCAGTTCTTC
>-|-|TRBJ2-4|TRBV6-5
CASSYTRTENIQYF
TGTGCCAGCAGTTACACCCGGACTGAAAACATTCAGTACTTC
>-|TRBD1|TRBJ2-7|TRBV4-3
CASSQLQGVYEQYF
TGCGCCAGCAGCCAACTGCAGGGGGTATACGAGCAGTACTTC
>-|-|TRBJ1-6|TRBV27
CASSLISDSRSSYNSPLHF
TGTGCCAGCAGTTTAATTTCTGACTCACGAAGCTCCTATAATTCACCCCTCCACTTT
>-|-|TRBJ1-5|TRBV7-9
CASSLMGQGSNQPQHF
TGTGCCAGCAGCTTAATGGGTCAGGGTAGCAATCAGCCCCAGCATTTT
>-|-|TRBJ1-1|TRBV4-3
CASSQELNGDTEAFF
TGCGCCAGCAGCCAAGAGTTGAACGGGGACACTGAAGCTTTCTTT
>-|TRBD1|TRBJ1-3|TRBV4-1
CASSPSTAGTGGSGNTIYF
TGCGCCAGCAGTCCAAGTACTGCCGGGACAGGGGGGTCTGGAAACACCATATATTTT
>once|TRBD1|TRBJ1-2|TRBV7-2
CASSPQQGAGGGYTF
TGTGCCAGCAGCCCTCAACAGGGGGCGGGTGGTGGCTACACCTTC
>-|TRBD1|TRBJ1-1|TRBV13
CASSLEDREGSGNTEAFF
TGTGCCAGCAGCTTAGAGGACAGGGAAGGCTCGGGGAACACTGAAGCTTTCTTT
>-|-|TRBJ1-3|TRBV7-9
CASSPLSGNTIYF
TGTGCCAGCAGCCCCCTTTCTGGAAACACCATATATTTT
>-|-|TRBJ2-2|TRBV15
CATSRGGDTGELFF
TGTGCCACCAGCAGAGGGGGCGACACCGGGGAGCTGTTTTTT
>-|-|TRBJ1-6|TRBV27
CASRRTFNSPLHF
TGTGCCAGCAGACGAACATTCAATTCACCCCTCCACTTT
>once|TRBD2|TRBJ2-1|TRBV7-9
CASSPPGLAGYNEQFF
TGTGCCAGCAGCCCACCGGGACTAGCGGGTTACAATGAGCAGTTCTTC
>-|-|TRBJ2-7|TRBV19
CASSIDSSYEQYF
TGTGCCAGTAGTATCGACAGCTCCTACGAGCAGTACTTC
>once|TRBD1|TRBJ2-3|TRBV19
CASSDPRGSNTDTQYF
TGTGCCAGTAGTGACCCCAGGGGGTCCAACACAGATACGCAGTATTTT
>-|TRBD2|TRBJ2-2|TRBV10-2
CASSALAGTTGELFF
TGCGCCAGCAGTGCGCTAGCGGGTACCACCGGGGAGCTGTTTTTT
>-|-|TRBJ2-2|TRBV6-6
CASSYSAAGGELFF
TGTGCCAGCAGTTACTCCGCAGCGGGTGGGGAGCTGTTTTTT
>once|-|TRBJ2-7|TRBV18
CASSPQGGYEQYF
TGTGCCAGCTCACCACAGGGCGGGTACGAGCAGTACTTC
>-|-|TRBJ1-3|TRBV4-1
CASSQAPPTVNSGNTIYF
TGCGCCAGCAGCCAAGCCCCACCGACAGTTAACTCTGGAAACACCATATATTTT
>-|-|TRBJ2-1|TRBV5-4
CASRLGRDYNEQFF
TGTGCCAGCAGGTTGGGTCGGGACTACAATGAGCAGTTCTTC
>-|TRBD2|TRBJ2-3|TRBV6-1
CASSVSGGSNTQYF
TGTGCCAGCAGTGTGTCGGGGGGATCAAATACGCAGTATTTT
>-|-|TRBJ2-3|TRBV5-6
CASSPPGVPDTQYF
TGTGCCAGCAGCCCGCCGGGGGTACCAGATACGCAGTATTTT
>-|TRBD1|TRBJ2-7|TRBV4-1
CASSLGQGATYEQYF
TGCGCCAGCAGCCTGGGACAGGGGGCGACCTACGAGCAGTACTTC
>few|-|TRBJ1-4|TRBV5-1
CASSHSAGQGEKLFF
TGCGCCAGCAGCCATTCAGCGGGGCAGGGTGAAAAACTGTTTTTT
>-|-|TRBJ2-5|TRBV5-8
CASSLFGVKETQYF
TGTGCCAGCAGCTTATTCGGGGTTAAGGAGACCCAGTACTTC
>-|-|TRBJ1-1|TRBV7-2
CASSLGPLPNTEAFF
TGTGCCAGCAGCTTAGGTCCCCTTCCGAACACTGAAGCTTTCTTT
>once|TRBD1|TRBJ1-1|TRBV29-1
CSAKQGMNTEAFF
TGCAGCGCCAAACAGGGGATGAACACTGAAGCTTTCTTT